This T cell receptor beta chain was captured by sequencing in a study of blood T cells in healthy people across ages. This clonotype came up a few times. The target antigen is unknown. Together with a sample-barcoded 5' primer, a J-beta primer mix was included in a second PCR lasting about 7 to 12 cycles. With 12 random nucleotides, a template-switch adaptor tagged each individual cDNA molecule. TCRdb reprocessed the 5' RACE reads via MiXCR and lists one record per CDR3 protein. The sample gives about 570,000 distinct CDR3 sequences, approximately 25% of which show up once; 15% to 20% is in the top ten. Caucasian, healthy and from Russia, the donors were aged between 6 and 90. Researchers isolated at least 6 million PBMCs per sample. Notes on the study in general: Unsorted PBMC material precluded a definitive naive versus antigen-experienced comparison.

The CDR3 covers 13 residues. Germline lookup yields CDR1 SGDLS and CDR2 YYNGEE. The germline V and J ends were trimmed by 0 bases and 9 bases, with 10 bases remaining between them. The gene calls are TRBV9 and TRBJ2-1; no clear D. The sequencing sample was made of blood. The sequence derives from a woman between 70 and 85 years old in good health. The CDR3 is CASSVVPLFEQFF. The CDR3 DNA reads as TGTGCCAGCAGCGTAGTACCCCTTTTTGAGCAGTTCTTC. Full variable domain (rest looked up from reference TRBV9 and TRBJ2-1): DSGVTQTPKHLITATGQRVTLRCSPRSGDLSVYWYQQSLDQGLQFLIQYYNGEERAKGNILERFSAQQFPDLHSELNLSSLELGDSALYFCASSVVPLFEQFFGPGTRLTVL.